These 11 T cell receptor beta chains were all obtained from the same sample, sequenced in a study of T cell responses to AZD1222 COVID-19 vaccine. Generated by immunoSEQ multiplex PCR, the TCRdb table keeps only in-frame clones and is missing some. In the table there are roughly 120,000 clones, 70% to 90% of which are singletons. The sequencing used peripheral blood, collected on day 0 of AZD1222 vaccination. Source of these receptors: an adult in good health.

This chain uses TRBV2 with TRBJ2-3; D not resolved. With 4 bases removed from V and 0 bases from J, the gap between germline ends came to 14 bases. Germline CDR1 reads SNHLY; CDR2 reads FYNNEI. This CDR3 is 16 amino acids long. The CDR3 spells CASSGAPYPSTDTQYF. In DNA, the CDR3 is TGTGCCAGCAGTGGGGCTCCCTATCCTAGCACAGATACGCAGTATTTT.

This clone has more than one count but fewer than ten. The chain combines TRBV30 with TRBJ1-3; D call uncertain. This CDR3 spans 15 amino acids. The ends were cut back, 4 bases at V and 0 bases at J, with 13 bases in the middle. CDR1 is GTSNPN, CDR2 SVGIG, per germline (reference sequence). The CDR3, as DNA: TGTGCCTGGAATGTCCCTCGTTACTCTGGAAACACCATATATTTT. It encodes CAWNVPRYSGNTIYF. The whole variable domain, remainder taken from reference TRBV30 and TRBJ1-3, is SQTIHQWPATLVQPVGSPLSLECTVEGTSNPNLYWYRQAAGRGLQLLFYSVGIGQISSEVPQNLSASRPQDRQFILSSKKLLLSDSGFYLCAWNVPRYSGNTIYFGEGSWLTVV.

The V gene is TRBV10-3, the J gene TRBJ1-3; D gene ambiguous. CDR3 size: 14 residues. Germline CDR1 and CDR2: ENHRY and SYGVKD. The germline V and J ends were trimmed by 3 bases and 0 bases, with 6 bases remaining between them. This CDR3 reads CAISDGRSGNTIYF. CDR3 sequence (DNA): TGTGCCATCAGTGACGGACGCTCTGGAAACACCATATATTTT.

The chain recombines TRBV28 with TRBJ1-5; TRBD1 matches at 7 bases. Germline values: CDR1 MDHEN, CDR2 SYDVKM. This CDR3 is built from 16 residues. V dropped 8 bases and J dropped 2; count of bases not matched to a gene: 12. The CDR3 bases are TGTGCCAGCCTACTCTCCGCAGGGGGAGGCAATCAGCCCCAGCATTTT. It codes for CASLLSAGGGNQPQHF.

The chain has TRBV24-1 and TRBJ1-4, with 8 bases fitting TRBD1. The CDR3 has 16 residues. Germline CDR1 and CDR2: KGHDR and SFDVKD. V lost 5 bases to trimming and J lost 8 bases; unmatched junction nucleotides: 12. CDR3 coding DNA: TGTGCCACCAGTGCCTCCCCCGGGACAGGAGACGAAAAACTGTTTTTT. It codes for CATSASPGTGDEKLFF.

This rearrangement joins TRBV9 to TRBJ2-5; D is uncertain. The CDR3 length is 14 residues. Trimming took 0 bases from V and 0 from J, leaving 6 bases between them. The germline gives CDR1 SGDLS, CDR2 YYNGEE. The CDR3 DNA reads TGTGCCAGCAGCGTAGGTGGACACCAAGAGACCCAGTACTTC. Translation: CASSVGGHQETQYF.

This CDR3 is CASSPKRAGGPQETQYF. The CDR3 DNA follows: TGTGCCAGCAGCCCCAAGAGGGCGGGAGGGCCCCAAGAGACCCAGTACTTC. V and J are TRBV7-3 and TRBJ2-5; TRBD2 matches 9 bases. Germline V gives CDR1 SGHTA, CDR2 FQGTGA. CDR3 length: 17 residues. V shed 5 bases, J shed 1 base, and the junction held 11 bases outside the gene matches.

Only a few counts were recorded for this clone. A junction end diverges from the germline sequence, so it may reflect a read error. This chain links TRBV7-7 with TRBJ2-2; 7 positions agree with TRBD2. This CDR3 comprises 15 residues. CDR1 and CDR2 from the germline V gene are SSHAT and FNYEAQ (reference sequence). The CDR3 DNA reads TGTGCTAGCAGCGGCGGGAGTCAGAGAACCGGGGAGCTGTTTTTT. Amino acid sequence: CASSGGSQRTGELFF.

The V call is TRBV9, the J call TRBJ2-1; a possible D gene is TRBD1 (6 bases). The CDR3 consists of 15 residues. Trimming removed 4 bases at V and 7 bases at J, with 18 bases between. Germline-derived CDR1 and CDR2 are SGDLS and YYNGEE. The CDR3 coding sequence is TGTGCCAGCAGCCTCCGAGGGGACATAAAGAATGAGCAGTTCTTC. Protein product: CASSLRGDIKNEQFF.

The chain is built from TRBV27 and TRBJ2-5; D is possibly TRBD1 or TRBD2 (5 bases each). The CDR3 has 16 amino acids. Trimming cost V 5 bases and J 1 base, with 17 bases left between them. Germline V gives CDR1 MNHEY, CDR2 SMNVEV (reference sequence). CDR3 in DNA: TGTGCCAGCAGTGGCATAGGGACGTACACCCAAGAGACCCAGTACTTC. This codes for CASSGIGTYTQETQYF.

J is TRBJ1-1 and V is TRBV6-5; 10 bases line up with TRBD1. The germline V gene encodes CDR1 MNHEY and CDR2 SVGAGI. This CDR3 spans 15 amino acids. The V and J ends lost 2 bases and 1 base, in that order; junction bases with no gene match: 1. CDR3 sequence reads: CASSYDRGPNTEAFF. DNA of the CDR3: TGTGCCAGCAGTTACGACAGGGGGCCGAACACTGAAGCTTTCTTT.